There are a few counts of the clone carrying this T cell receptor (beta chain). Antigen specificity is unknown. Patients aged 18 to 65 had newly diagnosed hyperthyroidism lasting under 2 months. Researchers amplified the TCR beta CDR3 regions from RNA transcripts. Using the HTBI primer set, a first-round RT-PCR was run on the TCR CDR3. TCRdb reprocessed the multiplex PCR reads with MiXCR, giving one entry per CDR3 protein. The data contain some 460,000 distinct CDR3 sequences, approximately 15% of them seen just once; the ten biggest clones take up around an eighth. This sample was taken from a study of T cells in Graves' hyperthyroidism and ophthalmopathy. The study's findings and limits: Also found in blood were most expanded thyroid clonotypes above 0.001.

V lost 5 bases and J lost 5; bases outside the gene matches: 13. The CDR3 sequence is 17 residues long. Germline V gene sequence: CDR1 SGHTA, CDR2 FQGNSA. The chain combines TRBV7-2 with TRBJ2-1; 9 nucleotides agree with TRBD1. Sequencing was carried out using blood. The sequence was obtained from a woman aged 18-29 years with Graves' hyperthyroidism. CDR3 amino acids: CASSPTFRDRENNEQFF. The CDR3 DNA reads as TGTGCCAGCAGCCCCACATTCCGGGACAGGGAAAACAATGAGCAGTTCTTC.